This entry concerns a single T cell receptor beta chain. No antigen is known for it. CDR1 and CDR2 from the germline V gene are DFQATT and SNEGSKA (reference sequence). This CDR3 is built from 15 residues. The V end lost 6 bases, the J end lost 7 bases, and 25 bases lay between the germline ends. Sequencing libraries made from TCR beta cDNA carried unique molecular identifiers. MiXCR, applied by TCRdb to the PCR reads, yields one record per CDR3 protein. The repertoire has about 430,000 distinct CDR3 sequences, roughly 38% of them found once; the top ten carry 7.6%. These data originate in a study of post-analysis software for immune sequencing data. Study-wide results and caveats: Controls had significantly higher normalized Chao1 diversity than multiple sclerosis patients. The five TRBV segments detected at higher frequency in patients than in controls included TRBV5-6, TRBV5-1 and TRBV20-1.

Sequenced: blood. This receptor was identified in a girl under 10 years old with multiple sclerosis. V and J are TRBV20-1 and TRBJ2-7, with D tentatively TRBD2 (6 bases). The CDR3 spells CSAGEAPSAGGEQYF. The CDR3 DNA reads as TGCAGTGCCGGGGAGGCTCCCTCGGCCGGAGGTGAGCAGTACTTC.